What follows describes a single TCR beta chain. These data are taken from a study of blood T cell repertoires in COVID-19. Study-level background: Samples of COVID-19 (acute and convalescent) were obtained from the United States, Italy and Spain.

TCRdb's copy holds only in-frame clones and misses some; the assay was immunoSEQ multiplex PCR. The sample has around 300,000 clones, roughly 90% seen once. J was trimmed by 4 bases and V by 2 bases; bases with no gene match: 8. Germline V gene lookup returns CDR1 LGHDT and CDR2 YNNKEL (reference sequence). The CDR3 runs 17 residues. The TCR comes from a woman aged 35 to 49 who had recovered from COVID-19. The rearrangement joins TRBV3-1 (or the pseudogene TRBV3-2) to TRBJ2-1, with 10 bases aligning to TRBD2. What was sequenced was peripheral blood. The CDR3 here is CASSQLLAGGIYNEQFF. DNA of the CDR3: TGTGCCAGCAGCCAACTTTTAGCGGGAGGAATTTACAATGAGCAGTTCTTC.